These 19 T cell receptor beta chains were sequenced from one sample in a study of T cell clusters in autoimmune cytopenias. TRB was amplified from roughly 270 ng of peripheral blood genomic DNA per sample. Multiplex touch-down PCR amplified TRB using TRB-A and TRB-B pools in one tube. TCRdb re-called the multiplex PCR reads, yielding one record per CDR3 amino acid sequence without DNA. Here the sample table reports some 15,000 distinct CDR3 sequences. Another study also made use of these data, one on T cell repertoires in aging, cancer and after chemotherapy.

The sequencing sample was made of peripheral blood. The receptors were sampled from a human donor in good health.

V and J are TRBV11-3 and TRBJ1-2. CDR3 length equals 12 residues. The germline V gene encodes CDR1 SGHNT and CDR2 YENEEA. The CDR3 here is CASSLEGYGYTF.

This clonotype is medium-sized by frequency. The CDR3 here is CSVYGTGDSYEQYF. This chain links TRBV29-1 with TRBJ2-7; TCRdb outputs TRBD1, but without DNA this stays unchecked. The CDR3 totals 14 residues. Per germline, CDR1 SQVTM and CDR2 ANQGSEA.

The chain uses TRBV28 and TRBJ2-3; TCRdb names TRBD2, which stays unverified in the absence of DNA. The CDR3 has 16 amino acids. CDR1 and CDR2 from the germline V gene are MDHEN and SYDVKM. The CDR3 loop reads CASSEGSGSFLSAQYF.

The chain couples TRBV6-5 to TRBJ2-2. The CDR3 loop spans 16 amino acids. From germline, CDR1 is MNHEY and CDR2 SVGAGI. This CDR3 reads CASSYSGRANTGELFF.

V is TRBV27 and J is TRBJ2-1; the TCRdb D gene call, TRBD1, has no DNA to confirm it. This CDR3 spans 13 amino acids. CDR1 MNHEY and CDR2 SMNVEV come from the germline V gene (reference sequence). This chain's CDR3 is CASSPGQYGIGFF.

This clonotype shows up as medium-sized by frequency. The chain has TRBV6-1 and TRBJ2-3; the D call from TCRdb, TRBD2, cannot be confirmed without DNA. This CDR3 region has 16 residues. Germline V gene sequence: CDR1 MNHNS, CDR2 SASEGT. The CDR3 sequence is CASSEVGLAAPDTQYF.

The chain links TRBV5-6 to TRBJ2-7; TCRdb indicates TRBD1, and absent DNA this call remains unverified. Germline V CDR1 and CDR2: SGHDT, YYEEEE. This CDR3 has 14 amino acids. The chain's CDR3 is CASSWGTGAGEQYF. The full variable domain, with the rest looked up from reference TRBV5-6 and TRBJ2-7, is DAGVTQSPTHLIKTRGQQVTLRCSPKSGHDTVSWYQQALGQGPQFIFQYYEEEERQRGNFPDRFSGHQFPNYSSELNVNALLLGDSALYLCASSWGTGAGEQYFGPGTRLTVT.

The genes are TRBV5-6 and TRBJ1-1; there is no DNA to check the TCRdb D call of TRBD1. The CDR3 loop spans 16 amino acids. In germline, CDR1 is SGHDT, CDR2 YYEEEE. Here the CDR3 reads CASSTQGIGMRTEAFF.

The chain couples TRBV6-6 to TRBJ2-1; the TRBD2 assignment by TCRdb is unverifiable without DNA. The germline CDR1 and CDR2 sequences are MNHNY and SVGAGI (reference sequence). The CDR3 runs to 17 residues. The CDR3 spells CASSFGLAGPVDNEQFF.

The chain links TRBV6-2 or TRBV6-3 to TRBJ2-1. The CDR3 loop spans 16 amino acids. In germline, CDR1 is MNHEY, CDR2 SVGEGT. The CDR3 sequence is CASSFRKASSYNEQFF.

V and J are TRBV6-5 and TRBJ1-2. Germline V gives CDR1 MNHEY, CDR2 SVGAGI. The CDR3 contains 15 residues. This CDR3 is CASSYSEGPNYGYTF.

This rearrangement joins TRBV6-2 or TRBV6-3 to TRBJ2-7. The CDR3 has 13 residues. Germline values: CDR1 MNHEY, CDR2 SVGEGT. The CDR3 sequence is CASRQRESYEQYF.

The chain carries TRBV5-5 and TRBJ2-7; the D call of TRBD2 rests on TCRdb alone, since no DNA is present to check it. CDR1 and CDR2 (germline): SGHKS, YYEKEE (reference sequence). This CDR3 comprises 15 residues. CDR3 protein: CASSLRLAGVEEQYF.

The rearrangement links TRBV11-3 to TRBJ2-7; the TRBD1 assignment by TCRdb is unverifiable without DNA. Germline values: CDR1 SGHNT, CDR2 YENEEA. The CDR3 has 12 residues. This CDR3 reads CASRDKVYEQYF. Variable domain in full (rest from reference TRBV11-3 and TRBJ2-7): EAGVVQSPRYKIIEKKQPVAFWCNPISGHNTLYWYLQNLGQGPELLIRYENEEAVDDSQLPKDRFSAERLKGVDSTLKIQPAELGDSAVYLCASRDKVYEQYFGPGTRLTVT.

The gene calls are TRBV21-1 and TRBJ2-1; the D call from TCRdb, TRBD1, cannot be confirmed without DNA. TRBV21-1 is given as a pseudogene. This CDR3 is built from 14 residues. CDR3 loop: CANPLGALHNEQFF.

The rearrangement uses TRBV19 and TRBJ1-6; TCRdb's D gene call, TRBD1, goes unchecked for lack of DNA. Per germline, CDR1 LNHDA and CDR2 SQIVND (reference sequence). CDR3 length equals 13 residues. The CDR3 sequence is CASRRDVNSPLHF.

The rearrangement links TRBV6-6 to TRBJ2-1; TCRdb picks TRBD2, but there is no DNA to check that call. Germline V CDR1 and CDR2: MNHNY, SVGAGI (reference sequence). The CDR3 has 15 residues. CDR3 amino acids: CASRPLAGPYNEQFF.

The rearrangement uses TRBV6-6 and TRBJ1-2; lacking DNA, the TRBD1 call made by TCRdb goes unchecked. Per germline, CDR1 MNHNY and CDR2 SVGAGI (reference sequence). CDR3 length: 14 residues. CDR3 protein: CASFDTGGVGGYTF.

The V call is TRBV30, the J call TRBJ1-3. CDR3 length equals 13 residues. Germline V lookup: CDR1 GTSNPN, CDR2 SVGIG (reference sequence). The CDR3 region is CAWSGEARNTIYF.